The 10 T cell receptor beta chains listed next were all sequenced from one sample in a study of cytomegalovirus exposure and HLA in healthy donors (dated by TCRdb to 2017 to 2019). The method behind the library was the immunoSEQ multiplex PCR assay. For the multiplex PCR, a mixture combining 60 forward primers for TCR Vbeta segments and 13 reverse primers for TCR Jbeta segments was used. In its TCRdb copy, this immuneACCESS table keeps in-frame sequences only and misses some clones. Where compared with another copy, unresolved V genes explain less than half of these, and the others have no known cause. The sample table holds 150,000 to 160,000 clones, of which approximately 80% were seen once. The top ten hold 9.5% to 15% of the sample. Specimen: PBMCs. Source of these receptors: a man aged 30 to 39 in good health and CMV-seropositive.

The rearrangement links TRBV19 to TRBJ1-5, with D perhaps TRBD1 (6 bases). Germline V gives CDR1 LNHDA, CDR2 SQIVND (reference sequence). The V and J ends lost 6 bases and 4 bases respectively, with 16 bases between them. This CDR3 region has 15 residues. The CDR3 nucleotides are TGTGCCAGTAGCCCAGGACAGCTACAGAATCAGCCCCAGCATTTT. It is translated as CASSPGQLQNQPQHF.

This clone occurred a few times. The rearrangement joins TRBV2 to TRBJ1-4; 9 nucleotides align to TRBD1. Trimming took 5 bases from V and 0 from J; bases not matched to a gene: 13. CDR3 length equals 19 residues. Germline CDR1 is SNHLY and CDR2 is FYNNEI. For the CDR3, the DNA is TGTGCCAGCAGTTACTTCACAGGGGGCCTATTTGCAACTAATGAAAAACTGTTTTTT. This gives the protein CASSYFTGGLFATNEKLFF.

Only a few counts were recorded for this clone. The J gene is TRBJ1-6, the V gene TRBV18, with a weak D call TRBD1 (5 bases). V lost 2 bases to trimming and J lost 7 bases, with 18 bases between them. Germline lookup yields CDR1 KGHSH and CDR2 LQKENI. This CDR3 is built from 17 residues. Here the CDR3 DNA reads TGTGCCAGCTCACCATCCGGATCAGGGTTGAGCAATTCACCCCTCCACTTT. Translated, it gives CASSPSGSGLSNSPLHF.

The chain links TRBV28 to TRBJ2-2, with 10 bases matching TRBD2. Germline V gene sequence: CDR1 MDHEN, CDR2 SYDVKM. There are 15 residues in the CDR3. The V segment lost 6 bases and the J segment 3 bases; nucleotides outside the gene matches: 4. In DNA, the CDR3 is TGTGCCAGCAGACTAGCGGGGACGCACACCGGGGAGCTGTTTTTT. It is translated as CASRLAGTHTGELFF.

This chain uses TRBV28 with TRBJ2-3, with D possibly matching TRBD1 (5 bases). Trimming cost V 7 bases and J 2 bases, with 19 bases left between them. CDR1 and CDR2 from the germline V gene are MDHEN and SYDVKM. This CDR3 region has 16 residues. The CDR3 here is CASTLGPGIHTDTQYF. In DNA, the CDR3 is TGTGCCAGCACCTTGGGGCCAGGGATCCACACAGATACGCAGTATTTT.

V gene TRBV19 combines with J gene TRBJ1-5, with TRBD1 matching 9 bases. Per germline, CDR1 LNHDA and CDR2 SQIVND (reference sequence). After removal of 5 bases from V and 7 bases from J, the junction contained 9 bases not matched to a gene. The CDR3 spans 15 residues. CDR3 coding DNA: TGTGCCAGTAGTTGGGACAGGGTTTCACGACAGCCCCAGCATTTT. Encoded protein: CASSWDRVSRQPQHF.

The rearrangement uses TRBV10-3 and TRBJ1-4, with 8 bases fitting TRBD1. The trim removed 3 bases at V and 9 bases at J, leaving 6 bases unmatched. The CDR3 is 14 residues long. CDR1 and CDR2 (germline): ENHRY, SYGVKD. This CDR3 reads CAISEPGGTKKLFF. The CDR3 region has the DNA TGTGCCATCAGTGAACCAGGGGGCACGAAAAAACTGTTTTTT.

The chain employs TRBV7-9 and TRBJ2-5; 11 bases are a match to TRBD2. Germline trimming cut 5 bases from V and 4 bases from J; bases unmatched to any gene: 3. Germline values: CDR1 SEHNR, CDR2 FQNEAQ (reference sequence). This CDR3 contains 14 residues. As DNA, the CDR3 is TGTGCCAGCAGCACAACTAGCGGGAGAGAGACCCAGTACTTC. It is translated as CASSTTSGRETQYF.

The chain is built from TRBV15 and TRBJ2-7; 9 bases fit TRBD1. The CDR3 has 17 amino acids. Germline CDR1 and CDR2: LNHNV and YYDKDF (reference sequence). V was pared by 4 bases and J by 4 bases, with 14 bases of the junction left unmatched. DNA for the CDR3: TGTGCCACCAGCACTACTAATCCGGGACAGGGCCCATACGAGCAGTACTTC. Translated: CATSTTNPGQGPYEQYF.

CDR3 DNA sequence: TGTGCCAGCAGTCAGGGATATCAGCCCCAGCATTTT. Amino acid sequence: CASSQGYQPQHF. The chain employs TRBV6-5 and TRBJ1-5; D perhaps matches TRBD1 (5 bases). V was trimmed by 5 bases and J by 5 bases, leaving 7 bases between them. Germline CDR1 and CDR2: MNHEY and SVGAGI. CDR3 length: 12 amino acids.